What follows are 25 T cell receptor beta chains derived from one specimen sequenced in a study of T cell responses to AZD1222 COVID-19 vaccine. The method was immunoSEQ multiplex PCR; TCRdb's version includes in-frame clones alone and lacks a portion of them. Its listing shows about 140,000 clones. Source material: peripheral blood. The receptors shown here come from an adult in good health.

The V and J genes are TRBV3-1 (or the pseudogene TRBV3-2) and TRBJ1-6; tentative D call: TRBD1 (6 bases). CDR1 is LGHDT and CDR2 is YNNKEL in the germline V gene (reference sequence). With 4 bases removed from V and 5 bases from J, the gap between germline ends came to 9 bases. The CDR3 extends over 14 amino acids. DNA for the CDR3: TGTGCCAGCAGCCTGAGGGGGGATAATTCACCCCTCCACTTT. It specifies CASSLRGDNSPLHF.

This sequence joins TRBV18 and TRBJ1-5, with TRBD1 matching 9 bases. Trimming removed 4 bases from V and 7 bases from J; junction bases left unmatched: 5. This CDR3 has 14 amino acids. The germline CDR1 and CDR2 sequences are KGHSH and LQKENI. CDR3 loop: CASSRGQGRQPQHF. The CDR3 nucleotides read TGTGCCAGCTCACGGGGACAGGGCAGGCAGCCCCAGCATTTT.

The V call is TRBV7-2, the J call TRBJ1-5; 7 positions agree with TRBD1. Trimming removed 5 bases from V and 2 bases from J; junction bases left unmatched: 3. This CDR3 comprises 14 residues. The germline V gene encodes CDR1 SGHTA and CDR2 FQGNSA. CDR3 DNA: TGTGCCAGCAGCCAAGGACAGGGCAATCAGCCCCAGCATTTT. It is translated as CASSQGQGNQPQHF.

This rearrangement joins TRBV7-3 to TRBJ2-2; D remains ambiguous. In germline, CDR1 is SGHTA, CDR2 FQGTGA. The CDR3 is 12 amino acids. The V end was cut by 3 bases, the J end by 4 bases, with 3 bases between. For the CDR3, the DNA is TGTGCCAGCAGCTTTTCCACCGGGGAGCTGTTTTTT. Protein: CASSFSTGELFF. The full variable domain, rest sourced from reference TRBV7-3 and TRBJ2-2, is GAGVSQTPSNKVTEKGKYVELRCDPISGHTALYWYRQSLGQGPEFLIYFQGTGAADDSGLPNDRFFAVRPEGSVSTLKIQRTERGDSAVYLCASSFSTGELFFGEGSRLTVL.

The chain carries TRBV5-1 and TRBJ2-5, with TRBD1 matching over 9 bases. CDR3 length: 14 residues. Germline loops: CDR1 SGHRS, CDR2 YFSETQ. The V segment lost 2 bases and the J segment 3 bases; nucleotides outside the gene matches: 2. As DNA, the CDR3 is TGCGCCAGCAGCTTACGGGACAGGGAAGAGACCCAGTACTTC. Its translation: CASSLRDREETQYF.

This sequence joins TRBV30 and TRBJ1-5, with D tentatively TRBD1 (6 bases). Deletions cut 0 bases from V and 3 bases from J, with 12 bases between. This CDR3 contains 15 residues. Germline V CDR1 and CDR2: GTSNPN, SVGIG (reference sequence). For the CDR3, the DNA is TGTGCCTGGAGTGTACCCCGGACAGTCAATCAGCCCCAGCATTTT. Its translation: CAWSVPRTVNQPQHF.

The chain joins TRBV5-1 to TRBJ1-1; a weak D match, TRBD1 (6 bases). Trimming cost V 0 bases and J 3 bases, with 9 bases left between them. The CDR3 length is 14 residues. Germline lookup yields CDR1 SGHRS and CDR2 YFSETQ. The CDR3 region has the DNA TGCGCCAGCAGCTTGGGGGGGACATACACTGAAGCTTTCTTT. This translates into CASSLGGTYTEAFF.

The chain uses TRBV5-6 and TRBJ1-2; perhaps TRBD1 as D (5 bases). The CDR3 consists of 15 residues. Germline lookup yields CDR1 SGHDT and CDR2 YYEEEE. Trimming shortened V by 4 bases and J by 6 bases, and 19 bases separated the two germline ends. The CDR3 nucleotides are TGTGCCAGCAGCATACAGGTCCTCAGACGGGATGGCTACACCTTC. It translates to CASSIQVLRRDGYTF.

The chain couples TRBV6-4 to TRBJ2-2; TRBD2 aligns across 15 bases. CDR3 size: 18 residues. J gave up 5 bases and V 5 bases, and 9 bases lay outside the gene matches. CDR1 and CDR2 from the germline V gene are MRHNA and SNTAGT. CDR3 sequence: CASSPRTSGGAGTGELFF. As DNA, the CDR3 is TGTGCCAGCAGTCCAAGGACTAGCGGGGGGGCCGGAACCGGGGAGCTGTTTTTT.

The J gene is TRBJ2-7, the V gene TRBV18; D tentatively fits TRBD1 or TRBD2 (5 bases each). Looked up from germline, CDR1 is KGHSH and CDR2 is LQKENI. V lost 6 bases to trimming and J lost 2 bases, with 17 bases between them. This CDR3 spans 15 amino acids. Here the CDR3 reads CASSPGWSGTYEQYF. CDR3 DNA sequence: TGTGCCAGCTCGCCAGGGTGGTCCGGGACCTACGAGCAGTACTTC.

The CDR3 coding sequence is TGTGCCAGCAGTCCCTGGGACAGTTATAATTCACCCCTCCACTTT. It codes for CASSPWDSYNSPLHF. The V and J genes are TRBV6-5 and TRBJ1-6; 7 positions match TRBD1. This CDR3 comprises 15 residues. The V gene end was trimmed by 5 bases and the J gene end by 4 bases; junction bases not matched to a gene: 5. Germline CDR1 is MNHEY and CDR2 is SVGAGI.

The chain couples TRBV18 to TRBJ2-2, with 7 positions matching TRBD1. Trimming cost V 6 bases and J 1 base; bases outside gene matches: 11. Germline V gene lookup returns CDR1 KGHSH and CDR2 LQKENI. The CDR3 extends over 17 amino acids. CDR3 bases: TGTGCCAGCTCCCCGAAACCGGGGACAGAGAACACCGGGGAGCTGTTTTTT. It encodes CASSPKPGTENTGELFF.

The chain has TRBV6-5 and TRBJ1-4, with D hard to call. Trimming took off 7 bases at V and 5 bases at J, with 11 bases between the two ends. The CDR3 sequence is 13 residues long. Looked up from germline, CDR1 is MNHEY and CDR2 is SVGAGI. For the CDR3, the DNA is TGTGCCAGCAAGTTGGGTCGAAATGAAAAACTGTTTTTT. Encoded protein: CASKLGRNEKLFF.

The chain employs TRBV2 and TRBJ2-1; possibly TRBD1 or TRBD2 for D (6 bases each). Trimming cost V 4 bases and J 14 bases, with 12 bases left between them. The CDR3 covers 11 residues. The germline V gene has CDR1 SNHLY and CDR2 FYNNEI. CDR3 nucleotides: TGTGCCAGCAGTGTTGCAGGGGAGGAGTTCTTC. This codes for CASSVAGEEFF.

V is TRBV18 and J is TRBJ2-5; TRBD2 might be the D (5 bases). The CDR3 sequence is 13 residues long. CDR1 and CDR2 from the germline V gene are KGHSH and LQKENI. The V end was cut by 1 base, the J end by 3 bases, with 6 bases between. The CDR3 sequence is CASSPQGEETQYF. As DNA, the CDR3 is TGTGCCAGCTCACCACAGGGAGAAGAGACCCAGTACTTC.

CDR3 region: CASSTDRVTGELFF. CDR3 nucleotide sequence: TGTGCCAGTAGTACAGACAGGGTTACCGGGGAGCTGTTTTTT. The chain links TRBV19 to TRBJ2-2; 7 nucleotides line up with TRBD1. The V and J ends lost 4 bases and 5 bases, in that order; junction bases with no gene match: 4. The CDR3 extends over 14 amino acids. Germline CDR1 reads LNHDA; CDR2 reads SQIVND (reference sequence). Complete variable domain (other parts from reference TRBV19 and TRBJ2-2): DGGITQSPKYLFRKEGQNVTLSCEQNLNHDAMYWYRQDPGQGLRLIYYSQIVNDFQKGDIAEGYSVSREKKESFPLTVTSAQKNPTAFYLCASSTDRVTGELFFGEGSRLTVL.

This chain uses TRBV5-1 with TRBJ1-1; TRBD1 agrees at 7 bases. V lost 4 bases and J lost 4; bases outside the gene matches: 10. This CDR3 region has 15 residues. CDR1 SGHRS and CDR2 YFSETQ come from the germline V gene. CDR3 amino acids: CASSVGGVSGTEAFF. The CDR3 DNA is TGCGCCAGCAGCGTAGGGGGCGTATCGGGCACTGAAGCTTTCTTT. Looking up the rest from reference TRBV5-1 and TRBJ1-1 gives the full variable domain: KAGVTQTPRYLIKTRGQQVTLSCSPISGHRSVSWYQQTPGQGLQFLFEYFSETQRNKGNFPGRFSGRQFSNSRSEMNVSTLELGDSALYLCASSVGGVSGTEAFFGQGTRLTVV.

The V and J genes are TRBV2 and TRBJ2-7; 9 bases fit TRBD1. Germline V gene sequence: CDR1 SNHLY, CDR2 FYNNEI. V lost 8 bases and J lost 4; bases outside the gene matches: 3. The CDR3 loop spans 12 amino acids. CDR3 sequence: CASADRGYEQYF. The CDR3 coding sequence is TGTGCCAGCGCGGACAGGGGTTACGAGCAGTACTTC.

This chain joins TRBV3-1 (or the pseudogene TRBV3-2) and TRBJ1-1; TRBD1 might be the D (6 bases). This CDR3 has 14 residues. CDR1 and CDR2 (germline): LGHDT, YNNKEL (reference sequence). V dropped 7 bases and J dropped 2 bases, with 14 bases sitting between them. The CDR3 DNA follows: TGTGCCAGCACCCCCCGGGGGGCAAACACTGAAGCTTTCTTT. Residues: CASTPRGANTEAFF.

The rearrangement links TRBV21-1 to TRBJ2-7; TRBD1, the table's D call, lacks a check against the DNA. TRBV21-1 is deemed a pseudogene. The CDR3 sequence is 15 residues long. CDR3 in DNA: TGTGCCAGCAGCACACACCGGGACAGGGACTACGAGCAGTACTTC. Protein sequence: CASSTHRDRDYEQYF.

V usage is TRBV3-1 (or the pseudogene TRBV3-2) and J usage is TRBJ2-1; 7 bases are shared with TRBD1. The CDR3 has 16 amino acids. Trimming cost V 2 bases and J 10 bases; bases outside gene matches: 14. Per germline, CDR1 LGHDT and CDR2 YNNKEL (reference sequence). CDR3 residues: CASSQRSQIGGGEQFF. The DNA for the CDR3 is TGTGCCAGCAGCCAACGAAGTCAGATAGGGGGCGGGGAGCAGTTCTTC.

This rearrangement joins TRBV6-1 to TRBJ2-6, with 9 positions matching TRBD1. CDR1 MNHNS and CDR2 SASEGT come from the germline V gene. V shed 5 bases, J shed 9 bases, and the junction held 5 bases outside the gene matches. This CDR3 spans 14 amino acids. The CDR3 sequence is CASSLDRGGNVLTF. CDR3 DNA: TGTGCCAGCAGTTTGGACAGGGGTGGCAACGTCCTGACTTTC.

This chain connects TRBV20-1 to TRBJ2-1; 10 nucleotides match TRBD2. Germline V gene sequence: CDR1 DFQATT, CDR2 SNEGSKA (reference sequence). Trimming at V came to 3 bases and at J to 12 bases, leaving 11 bases not matched to a gene. This CDR3 is 14 amino acids long. The DNA for the CDR3 is TGCAGTGCTAGTTCGGGACTAGCGACTGGGCCGCAGTTCTTC. It is translated as CSASSGLATGPQFF.

V and J are TRBV11-2 and TRBJ2-2, with D perhaps TRBD2 (5 bases). V lost 2 bases, J lost 6 bases, and 10 bases lay in between. This CDR3 region has 14 residues. The germline V gene encodes CDR1 SGHAT and CDR2 FQNNGV. The CDR3 coding sequence is TGTGCCAGCAGCTTAACCGGGGTTTCCGGGGAGCTGTTTTTT. Translating gives CASSLTGVSGELFF.

The chain has TRBV18 and TRBJ1-4; no reliable D call. Germline V gene lookup returns CDR1 KGHSH and CDR2 LQKENI. V lost 2 bases to trimming and J lost 4 bases, with 8 bases between them. The CDR3 consists of 14 residues. CDR3 loop: CASSPGKGNEKLFF. CDR3 bases: TGTGCCAGCTCACCAGGGAAGGGTAATGAAAAACTGTTTTTT. The full variable domain, in which reference TRBV18 and TRBJ1-4 provide the parts outside the CDR3, is NAGVMQNPRHLVRRRGQEARLRCSPMKGHSHVYWYRQLPEEGLKFMVYLQKENIIDESGMPKERFSAEFPKEGPSILRIQQVVRGDSAAYFCASSPGKGNEKLFFGSGTQLSVL.